What follows are 25 T cell receptor beta chains derived from one specimen sequenced in a study of early T cells in non-severe SARS-CoV-2 infection. TCRdb reprocessed the 5' RACE reads via MiXCR and lists one record per CDR3 protein. This sample yields some 120,000 distinct CDR3 sequences, of which around 14% are seen a single time; about a fifth belongs to the top ten. The material sequenced was whole blood. The receptors derive from an adult who was a healthcare worker with PCR-confirmed SARS-CoV-2 infection or an uninfected control (not recorded which).

CDR3 nucleotide sequence: TGTGCCAGCAGCCCGGGACAGCCCTTGTCGGCCAACGTCCTGACTTTC. Its translation is CASSPGQPLSANVLTF. The V and J genes are TRBV7-9 and TRBJ2-6; 7 nucleotides line up with TRBD1. CDR3 size: 16 residues. Germline V gene data show CDR1 as SEHNR and CDR2 as FQNEAQ (reference sequence). V lost 5 bases, J lost 6 bases, and 10 bases stayed unmatched. Based on the CDR3 plus reference TRBV7-9 and TRBJ2-6, the full variable domain is DTGVSQNPRHKITKRGQNVTFRCDPISEHNRLYWYRQTLGQGPEFLTYFQNEAQLEKSRLLSDRFSAERPKGSFSTLEIQRTEQGDSAMYLCASSPGQPLSANVLTFGAGSRLTVL.

V is TRBV5-6 and J is TRBJ2-5, with 11 bases lining up with TRBD2. The V and J ends lost 3 bases and 2 bases, in that order; junction bases with no gene match: 3. The germline CDR1 and CDR2 sequences are SGHDT and YYEEEE. This CDR3 region has 15 residues. The CDR3 protein is CASSSRLAGQETQYF. The CDR3 nucleotides read TGTGCCAGCAGCTCGAGACTAGCGGGGCAAGAGACCCAGTACTTC.

The rearrangement joins TRBV6-1 to TRBJ2-7; 8 bases align to TRBD1. The V and J ends lost 6 bases and 4 bases, in that order; junction bases with no gene match: 11. The CDR3 consists of 15 residues. CDR1 is MNHNS and CDR2 is SASEGT in the germline V gene. This CDR3 is CASSRWGTGPYEQYF. The CDR3 DNA is TGTGCCAGCAGCAGGTGGGGGACAGGCCCTTACGAGCAGTACTTC.

This clonotype came up many times. The gene calls are TRBV10-3 and TRBJ1-2, with D hard to call. The CDR3 has 14 residues. With 1 base removed from V and 2 bases from J, the gap between germline ends came to 8 bases. CDR1 ENHRY and CDR2 SYGVKD come from the germline V gene. The CDR3 loop is CAISELARNYGYTF. CDR3 DNA: TGTGCCATCAGTGAGTTGGCCAGGAACTATGGCTACACCTTC.

This chain joins TRBV30 and TRBJ2-7; D call uncertain. This CDR3 spans 13 amino acids. V gave up 2 bases and J gave up 2 bases, with 10 bases separating them. CDR1 GTSNPN and CDR2 SVGIG come from the germline V gene (reference sequence). The CDR3 DNA is TGTGCCTGGAGTTTGTCAGAGACCTACGAGCAGTACTTC. It codes for CAWSLSETYEQYF.

This clonotype was seen more than once but under ten times. The V and J genes are TRBV3-1 and TRBJ2-1, with TRBD1 identical over 8 bases. V lost 1 base to trimming and J lost 4 bases; unmatched junction nucleotides: 6. Germline assignment: CDR1 LGHDT and CDR2 YNNKEL (reference sequence). The CDR3 extends over 16 amino acids. CDR3 amino acids: CASSQGQTGGYNEQFF. For the CDR3, the DNA is TGTGCCAGCAGCCAAGGACAAACAGGGGGATACAATGAGCAGTTCTTC.

The chain carries TRBV7-3 and TRBJ2-1; 13 bases fit TRBD2. CDR1 is SGHTA, CDR2 FQGTGA, per germline. The CDR3 runs to 19 residues. V was pared by 0 bases and J by 8 bases, with 13 bases of the junction left unmatched. CDR3 DNA: TGTGCCAGCAGCTTAACACAAATCGGACTAGCGGGGGTCGAAGATGAGCAGTTCTTC. It encodes CASSLTQIGLAGVEDEQFF.

The chain links TRBV10-3 to TRBJ2-1; D is possibly TRBD1 (5 bases). The CDR3 covers 14 residues. Trimming took off 10 bases at V and 6 bases at J, with 19 bases between the two ends. The germline gives CDR1 ENHRY, CDR2 SYGVKD. As DNA, the CDR3 is TGTGCCACCTACCATTTGGGTGACAGCAATGAGCAGTTCTTC. It codes for CATYHLGDSNEQFF.

The chain has TRBV7-9 and TRBJ2-7; TRBD2 matches at 13 bases. V shed 3 bases and J 6 bases; nucleotides not matched to a gene: 8. The germline gives CDR1 SEHNR, CDR2 FQNEAQ (reference sequence). The CDR3 sequence is 16 residues long. CDR3 loop: CASSLTLAGGASEQYF. CDR3 bases: TGTGCCAGCAGCTTGACACTAGCGGGGGGGGCCTCCGAGCAGTACTTC.

This clonotype was picked up a small number of times. The rearrangement joins TRBV29-1 to TRBJ1-1; 7 bases agree with TRBD1. The CDR3 is made up of 13 amino acids. V lost 7 bases to trimming and J lost 1 base; unmatched junction nucleotides: 6. CDR1 is SQVTM and CDR2 is ANQGSEA in the germline V gene. The chain's CDR3 is CSAHRGPNTEAFF. The CDR3 DNA is TGCAGCGCTCACAGGGGACCGAACACTGAAGCTTTCTTT.

There are a few counts of this clonotype. V usage is TRBV5-1 and J usage is TRBJ2-5, with D hard to call. Trimming left V 2 bases short and J 5 bases short, with 10 bases between. The V gene's germline CDR1 is SGHRS and CDR2 YFSETQ. The CDR3 extends over 13 amino acids. CDR3 sequence (DNA): TGCGCCAGCAGCTTCGAGATCGGGGAGACCCAGTACTTC. Protein product: CASSFEIGETQYF.

V and J are TRBV5-4 and TRBJ1-1; possible D gene TRBD1, 5 bases. This CDR3 is built from 14 residues. The V end was cut by 2 bases, the J end by 2 bases, with 10 bases between. Germline CDR1 SGHNT, CDR2 YYREEE (reference sequence). CDR3 bases: TGTGCCAGCAGCTTAGGGGCAGACAACACTGAAGCTTTCTTT. Amino acid sequence: CASSLGADNTEAFF.

A few counts support this clonotype. This rearrangement joins TRBV19 to TRBJ1-6; the match to TRBD1 covers 11 bases. The CDR3 has 14 amino acids. Per germline, CDR1 LNHDA and CDR2 SQIVND (reference sequence). Trimming removed 8 bases from V and 9 bases from J; junction bases left unmatched: 6. The CDR3 sequence: CASDSGTGGSPLHF. CDR3 bases: TGTGCCAGTGACTCCGGGACAGGGGGTTCACCCCTCCACTTT.

The rearrangement joins TRBV2 to TRBJ2-7, with D possibly TRBD2 on 6 matching bases. Trimming took 8 bases from V and 4 from J, leaving 12 bases between them. The length of the CDR3 is 12 residues. Germline loops: CDR1 SNHLY, CDR2 FYNNEI. The CDR3, as DNA: TGTGCCAGCGCGGGGTTGGGGTACGAGCAGTACTTC. This encodes CASAGLGYEQYF. Based on the CDR3 plus reference TRBV2 and TRBJ2-7, the full variable domain is EPEVTQTPSHQVTQMGQEVILRCVPISNHLYFYWYRQILGQKVEFLVSFYNNEISEKSEIFDDQFSVERPDGSNFTLKIRSTKLEDSAMYFCASAGLGYEQYFGPGTRLTVT.

The rearrangement joins TRBV14 to TRBJ1-1, with TRBD1 as a possible D gene (6 bases). Trimming took off 2 bases at V and 5 bases at J, with 18 bases between the two ends. Germline loops: CDR1 SGHDN, CDR2 FVKESK. The CDR3 totals 16 residues. The CDR3 protein is CASSQLQGKGRTEAFF. The DNA for the CDR3 is TGTGCCAGCAGCCAACTCCAGGGGAAGGGTAGGACTGAAGCTTTCTTT.

The chain couples TRBV20-1 to TRBJ1-1; no reliable D call. The V gene's germline CDR1 is DFQATT and CDR2 SNEGSKA (reference sequence). There are 15 residues in the CDR3. V lost 1 base and J 3 bases, leaving 15 bases between the germline ends. The CDR3 DNA follows: TGCAGTGCTAGAGGCCTGATGGATTGGGACACTGAAGCTTTCTTT. Amino acids: CSARGLMDWDTEAFF.

This chain links TRBV29-1 with TRBJ2-1, with TRBD1 matching 8 bases. V gave up 7 bases and J gave up 7 bases; unmatched junction bases: 12. Germline CDR1 and CDR2: SQVTM and ANQGSEA. This CDR3 spans 14 amino acids. CDR3 bases: TGCAGCGCACCCCGGCAGGGGGCGCGGAATGAGCAGTTCTTC. Its protein is CSAPRQGARNEQFF.

Judged by abundance, this clonotype is medium-sized (0.01 to 0.1%). V and J are TRBV29-1 and TRBJ2-5; 8 bases are shared with TRBD2. Per the germline V gene, CDR1 is SQVTM and CDR2 is ANQGSEA. The trim removed 4 bases at V and 1 base at J, leaving 5 bases unmatched. The CDR3 has 14 amino acids. CDR3 nucleotide sequence: TGCAGCGTTGGGGCGGGGGGCAGCCAAGAGACCCAGTACTTC. Protein sequence: CSVGAGGSQETQYF.

The V gene is TRBV5-1, the J gene TRBJ1-2; D perhaps matches TRBD1 (6 bases). Germline CDR1 is SGHRS and CDR2 is YFSETQ. Trimming left V 4 bases short and J 2 bases short, with 12 bases between. The CDR3 consists of 14 residues. The chain's CDR3 is CASSPGQINYGYTF. CDR3 DNA sequence: TGCGCCAGCAGCCCTGGACAGATCAACTATGGCTACACCTTC.

This clonotype was seen only a few times. V and J are TRBV5-1 and TRBJ2-5; 8 bases align to TRBD2. J was trimmed by 2 bases and V by 3 bases; bases with no gene match: 9. The germline V gene has CDR1 SGHRS and CDR2 YFSETQ. This CDR3 is built from 16 residues. In DNA, the CDR3 is TGCGCCAGCAGCTGGACTAGCTGGGGCCAACAAGAGACCCAGTACTTC. As protein: CASSWTSWGQQETQYF.

This sequence joins TRBV6-1 and TRBJ2-1; 8 bases are shared with TRBD2. The CDR3 has 13 amino acids. CDR1 is MNHNS, CDR2 SASEGT, per germline. The ends lost 8 bases at V and 9 bases at J; junction bases unmatched: 9. The DNA for the CDR3 is TGTGCCAGCCTGACTCGGGGGGGCGGTGAGCAGTTCTTC. It codes for CASLTRGGGEQFF.

The sample holds many counts of this clonotype. The rearrangement links TRBV4-1 to TRBJ2-7, with 7 bases aligning to TRBD1. Trimming took 3 bases from V and 2 from J; bases not matched to a gene: 4. CDR3 length equals 14 residues. The germline CDR1 and CDR2 sequences are MGHRA and YSYEKL. The CDR3 DNA is TGCGCCAGCAGCCAGGGGACAGTCACCTACGAGCAGTACTTC. This encodes CASSQGTVTYEQYF.

The chain uses TRBV7-9 and TRBJ1-5; D might be TRBD1 (5 bases). Germline V lookup: CDR1 SEHNR, CDR2 FQNEAQ (reference sequence). With 5 bases removed from V and 5 bases from J, the gap between germline ends came to 13 bases. This CDR3 has 14 amino acids. In DNA form, the CDR3 reads TGTGCCAGCAGCCAATGGGACGCACATCAGCCCCAGCATTTT. It encodes CASSQWDAHQPQHF.

The chain links TRBV11-3 to TRBJ2-1, with D perhaps given as TRBD1 or TRBD2 (5 bases each). With 2 bases removed from V and 9 bases from J, the gap between germline ends came to 11 bases. Germline CDR1 is SGHNT and CDR2 is YENEEA. The CDR3 length is 13 residues. CDR3 amino acids: CASSLRDGSEQFF. The CDR3 region has the DNA TGTGCCAGCAGCTTAAGGGACGGGTCTGAGCAGTTCTTC.

Only a few counts were recorded for this clonotype. The chain recombines TRBV9 with TRBJ2-7; weak D call: TRBD1 (6 bases). This CDR3 spans 15 amino acids. Per the germline V gene, CDR1 is SGDLS and CDR2 is YYNGEE. Between the trimmed V and J ends, which lost 4 bases and 2 bases, there was a span of 16 bases. DNA for the CDR3: TGTGCCAGCAGCCCCCAATCGGACAGTACCTACGAGCAGTACTTC. Translation: CASSPQSDSTYEQYF. The full variable domain, its missing parts supplied by reference TRBV9 and TRBJ2-7, is DSGVTQTPKHLITATGQRVTLRCSPRSGDLSVYWYQQSLDQGLQFLIQYYNGEERAKGNILERFSAQQFPDLHSELNLSSLELGDSALYFCASSPQSDSTYEQYFGPGTRLTVT.